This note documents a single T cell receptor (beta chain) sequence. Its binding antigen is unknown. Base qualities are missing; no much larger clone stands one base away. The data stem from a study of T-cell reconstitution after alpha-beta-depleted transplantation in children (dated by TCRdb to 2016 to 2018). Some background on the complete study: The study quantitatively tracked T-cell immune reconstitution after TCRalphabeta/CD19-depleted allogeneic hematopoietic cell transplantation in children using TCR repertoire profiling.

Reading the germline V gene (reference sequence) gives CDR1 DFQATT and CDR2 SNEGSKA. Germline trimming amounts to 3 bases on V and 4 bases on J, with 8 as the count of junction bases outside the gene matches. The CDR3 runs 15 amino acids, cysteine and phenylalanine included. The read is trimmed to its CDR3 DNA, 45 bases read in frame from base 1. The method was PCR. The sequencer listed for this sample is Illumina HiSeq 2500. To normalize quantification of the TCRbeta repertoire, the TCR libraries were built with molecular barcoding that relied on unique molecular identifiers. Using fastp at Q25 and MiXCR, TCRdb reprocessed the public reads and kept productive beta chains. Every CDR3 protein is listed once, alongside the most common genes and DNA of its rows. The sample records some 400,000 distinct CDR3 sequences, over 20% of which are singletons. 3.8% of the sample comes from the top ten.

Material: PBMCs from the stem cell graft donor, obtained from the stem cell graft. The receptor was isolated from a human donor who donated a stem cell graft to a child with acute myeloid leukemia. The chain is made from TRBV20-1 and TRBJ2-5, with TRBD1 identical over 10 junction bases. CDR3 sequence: CSARGGQGGRETQYF. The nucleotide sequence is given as TGCAGTGCTAGGGGCGGACAGGGGGGTAGAGAGACCCAGTACTTC.